One sample yielded the 21 T cell receptor beta chains listed below, sequenced in a study of vaccination effects on CD4 cells after COVID-19 (dated by TCRdb to between 2022 and 2023). To identify antigen-specific CD4+ T cell clonotypes by their expansion, the ViraFEST assay first stimulated PBMC with viral peptide pools and then applied TCR sequencing. After more than nine days of culture, CD4+ T cells were isolated with the EasySep CD4+ T cell isolation kit. Healthy vaccine recipients had no prior SARS-CoV-2 infection, confirmed by negative nucleocapsid antibodies before and after vaccination. Library creation used the immunoSEQ multiplex PCR assay. TCRdb obtained this table from immuneACCESS and retained in-frame rearrangements with V and J assigned. These tables miss some clones; where compared with another copy, unresolved V genes account for less than half of the shortfall, and the remainder is unexplained. The sample contains 50,000 to 60,000 clones, approximately 70% of them found a single time. The ten largest make up about 18% of the sample.

No antigen has been identified for these receptors. This material consisted of CD4+ T cells from PBMCs cultured with SARS-CoV-2 spike peptides, taken before COVID-19 vaccination. The cell subset or site label, read with the paper, signifies: SARS-CoV-2 spike overlapping peptide pool stimulation. Receptor source: a human donor who received a COVID-19 vaccine.

This clone came up a few times. The CDR3 DNA reads TGTGCCAGCAGTCGAGGGGACACTGAAGCTTTCTTT. As protein: CASSRGDTEAFF. The chain employs TRBV9 and TRBJ1-1; D is possibly TRBD1 (5 bases). The V end lost 5 bases, the J end lost 3 bases, and 8 bases lay between the germline ends. CDR3 length: 12 residues. Germline CDR1 SGDLS, CDR2 YYNGEE.

V is TRBV5-6 and J is TRBJ1-2; D perhaps matches TRBD1 (6 bases). Germline V gene lookup returns CDR1 SGHDT and CDR2 YYEEEE. The CDR3 has 19 amino acids. V lost 4 bases to trimming and J lost 4 bases, with 29 bases between them. The CDR3, as DNA: TGTGCCAGCAGCATAGGACCCATGGGGGCTGGAGAACACATCTATGGCTACACCTTC. Protein product: CASSIGPMGAGEHIYGYTF.

V is TRBV19 and J is TRBJ2-1; 10 nucleotides agree with TRBD2. The germline CDR1 and CDR2 sequences are LNHDA and SQIVND (reference sequence). The CDR3 sequence is 19 residues long. Losses at the gene ends were 4 bases for V and 6 bases for J; bases not matched to a gene: 18. DNA for the CDR3: TGTGCCAGTAGTAAGGGGGCAGCCCGTAGCGGGAGGTATAGCAATGAGCAGTTCTTC. It yields the protein CASSKGAARSGRYSNEQFF.

This clone came up once. The chain has TRBV15 and TRBJ2-7, with D maybe TRBD2 (5 bases). V lost 10 bases to trimming and J lost 7 bases, with 17 bases between them. Germline V gene data show CDR1 as LNHNV and CDR2 as YYDKDF (reference sequence). This CDR3 comprises 12 residues. The CDR3 nucleotides read TGTGCCATCGGGGTGGAGGCCGGTGAGCAGTACTTC. It encodes CAIGVEAGEQYF.

The chain combines TRBV10-3 with TRBJ2-1; no clear D gene. The CDR3 runs 13 residues. The germline CDR1 and CDR2 sequences are ENHRY and SYGVKD. V lost 5 bases and J lost 2, with 7 bases in between. CDR3 DNA sequence: TGTGCCATCAGTCCGCGGACCTACAATGAGCAGTTCTTC. Translating it yields CAISPRTYNEQFF.

The V gene is TRBV20-1, the J gene TRBJ1-2; tentatively, D is TRBD1 (5 bases). There are 11 residues in the CDR3. The germline V and J ends were trimmed by 2 bases and 8 bases, with 9 bases remaining between them. CDR1 is DFQATT and CDR2 is SNEGSKA in the germline V gene (reference sequence). The CDR3 bases are TGCAGTGCTAGACAGGGATCCGGCTACACCTTC. Its protein product is CSARQGSGYTF.

The CDR3 region is CASSFKRGTDTQYF. Written as DNA, the CDR3 is TGTGCCAGCAGTTTTAAGAGGGGCACAGATACGCAGTATTTT. V gene TRBV6-5 combines with J gene TRBJ2-3; TRBD2 might be the D (5 bases). In germline, CDR1 is MNHEY, CDR2 SVGAGI. The CDR3 sequence is 14 residues long. Trimming shortened V by 4 bases and J by 1 base, and 9 bases separated the two germline ends.

The chain uses TRBV4-2 and TRBJ1-6; D is unresolved. The CDR3 has 13 residues. Germline CDR1 is LGHNA and CDR2 is YNFKEQ. The V gene lost 0 bases and the J gene lost 13 bases, with 10 bases spanning the gap. CDR3 residues: CASSQDLIPPLHF. Written as DNA, the CDR3 is TGTGCCAGCAGCCAAGATCTAATCCCTCCCCTCCACTTT.

In this sample, this clone turned up a few times. CDR3 sequence reads: CATSEPGNQPQHF. CDR3 sequence (DNA): TGTGCCACCAGTGAACCGGGGAATCAGCCCCAGCATTTT. V usage is TRBV24-1 and J usage is TRBJ1-5; D is uncertain. Germline CDR1 is KGHDR and CDR2 is SFDVKD. The CDR3 has 13 amino acids. V lost 4 bases to trimming and J lost 4 bases, with 7 bases between them.

The table lists this clone with a count of one. The chain combines TRBV3-1 (or the pseudogene TRBV3-2) with TRBJ2-7, with TRBD2 matching 10 bases. In germline, CDR1 is LGHDT, CDR2 YNNKEL (reference sequence). Unmatched junction bases numbered 8, after V lost 5 bases and J lost 4 bases. The CDR3 loop spans 15 amino acids. The CDR3 coding sequence is TGTGCCAGCAGCGAAGGGAGCGGGAGGGTTTACGAGCAGTACTTC. Translated: CASSEGSGRVYEQYF.

CDR3: CASSDPRAGAYEQYF. The CDR3 region has the DNA TGTGCCAGCAGCGACCCTCGGGCAGGCGCCTACGAGCAGTACTTC. V usage is TRBV6-1 and J usage is TRBJ2-7; no definite D call. Between the trimmed V and J ends, which lost 6 bases and 2 bases, there was a span of 17 bases. This CDR3 contains 15 residues. Germline lookup yields CDR1 MNHNS and CDR2 SASEGT.

This chain uses TRBV12-3 or TRBV12-4 with TRBJ2-1; 7 nucleotides align to TRBD2. V shed 7 bases, J shed 6 bases, and the junction held 6 bases outside the gene matches. The CDR3 spans 13 residues. The CDR3 coding sequence is TGTGCCAGCACCAGCGGACTAGGCAATGAGCAGTTCTTC. This translates into CASTSGLGNEQFF.

The genes are TRBV6-5 and TRBJ2-2; D uncertain. The CDR3 totals 11 residues. V gave up 4 bases and J gave up 6 bases, with 3 bases separating them. Germline values: CDR1 MNHEY, CDR2 SVGAGI. The CDR3: CASSFSGELFF. The CDR3 nucleotides read TGTGCCAGCAGTTTTTCCGGGGAGCTGTTTTTT.

This clone was found once. This rearrangement joins TRBV20-1 to TRBJ2-3, with D tentatively TRBD1 (5 bases). CDR1 DFQATT and CDR2 SNEGSKA come from the germline V gene (reference sequence). The CDR3 spans 14 residues. V lost 3 bases and J lost 4, with 14 bases in between. In nucleotides, the CDR3 is TGCAGTGCTAGTGTGGCAGGGATGGCAGATACGCAGTATTTT. It yields the protein CSASVAGMADTQYF.

In its sample, this clone was seen once. CDR3 nucleotides: TGTGCCAGCAGGGGGGTCCAGGGGGCATGGGAGCAGTTCTTC. This gives the protein CASRGVQGAWEQFF. This chain joins TRBV2 and TRBJ2-1; TRBD1 aligns across 8 bases. Germline loops: CDR1 SNHLY, CDR2 FYNNEI. The CDR3 runs 14 residues. The V and J ends lost 6 bases and 10 bases, in that order; junction bases with no gene match: 11. The full variable domain, in which reference TRBV2 and TRBJ2-1 provide the parts outside the CDR3, is EPEVTQTPSHQVTQMGQEVILRCVPISNHLYFYWYRQILGQKVEFLVSFYNNEISEKSEIFDDQFSVERPDGSNFTLKIRSTKLEDSAMYFCASRGVQGAWEQFFGPGTRLTVL.

V gene TRBV3-1 (or the pseudogene TRBV3-2) combines with J gene TRBJ2-5, with unresolved D. Per germline, CDR1 LGHDT and CDR2 YNNKEL (reference sequence). The ends were cut back, 1 base at V and 3 bases at J, with 12 bases in the middle. This CDR3 is built from 15 residues. CDR3 nucleotides: TGTGCCAGCAGCCAAGGCGGTCGGAACGAAGAGACCCAGTACTTC. It yields the protein CASSQGGRNEETQYF.

J is TRBJ1-2 and V is TRBV5-1; no definite D call. CDR3 length: 13 amino acids. V dropped 5 bases and J dropped 4 bases, with 12 bases sitting between them. CDR1 is SGHRS and CDR2 is YFSETQ in the germline V gene. CDR3 sequence: CASRVNTAYGYTF. In DNA form, the CDR3 reads TGCGCCAGCAGGGTGAATACGGCCTATGGCTACACCTTC.

This clone was detected once. V usage is TRBV7-2 and J usage is TRBJ2-2, with D tentatively TRBD2 (6 bases). The CDR3 covers 17 residues. The germline gives CDR1 SGHTA, CDR2 FQGNSA. Trimming left V 5 bases short and J 0 bases short, with 16 bases between. The CDR3 spells CASSLPRDSANTGELFF. The CDR3 coding sequence is TGTGCCAGCAGCCTACCTCGGGACTCCGCGAACACCGGGGAGCTGTTTTTT.

The rearrangement uses TRBV3-1 (or the pseudogene TRBV3-2) and TRBJ2-7, with no clear D. Looked up from germline, CDR1 is LGHDT and CDR2 is YNNKEL (reference sequence). The V and J ends lost 0 bases and 5 bases respectively, with 8 bases between them. The CDR3 has 13 residues. The CDR3: CASSQDMSDEQYF. CDR3 in DNA: TGTGCCAGCAGCCAAGATATGAGTGACGAGCAGTACTTC.

The V call is TRBV4-2, the J call TRBJ2-7; D is perhaps TRBD2 (6 bases). V shed 2 bases and J shed 2 bases, with 10 bases lying between them. Germline V gene sequence: CDR1 LGHNA, CDR2 YNFKEQ. The CDR3 totals 14 residues. CDR3 in amino acids: CASSQRGGTYEQYF. The CDR3 DNA is TGTGCCAGCAGCCAAAGGGGAGGAACCTACGAGCAGTACTTC.

The chain recombines TRBV2 with TRBJ1-3; 9 nucleotides align to TRBD1. The CDR3 length is 15 residues. Losses at the gene ends were 6 bases for V and 2 bases for J; bases not matched to a gene: 5. Germline CDR1 SNHLY, CDR2 FYNNEI. The CDR3 sequence is CASRDTGGPGNTIYF. The CDR3 region has the DNA TGTGCCAGCAGGGATACAGGGGGCCCTGGAAACACCATATATTTT.